This T cell receptor (beta chain) was retrieved from a study of T-cell reconstitution after alpha-beta-depleted transplantation in children. The germline V gene has CDR1 DFQATT and CDR2 SNEGSKA (reference sequence). V dropped 8 bases and J dropped 5; count of bases not matched to a gene: 7. The CDR3 runs to 14 residues. Study results and limitations: Approximately two months post-transplant, alpha-beta T cells reportedly originated from several hundred expanded graft clones.

This sample's TCRbeta library carried unique molecular identifier barcodes. TCRdb redid the calling of the PCR reads with MiXCR, one entry per CDR3 protein. The repertoire holds roughly 500,000 distinct CDR3 sequences, with over 9.5% as singletons. In this sample, this clonotype turned up many times. As yet, its antigen is unknown. The source material was PBMCs, sampled before TCRalphabeta/CD19-depleted stem cell transplant. The gene calls are TRBV20-1 and TRBJ2-2; 11 positions agree with TRBD2. This clonotype originated in a child aged 2 to 10 with inherited bone marrow failure, due to receive a stem cell transplant. In DNA, the CDR3 is TGCAGTATGATAGCGGGAGGGGGAACCGGGGAGCTGTTTTTT. This codes for CSMIAGGGTGELFF.